This is a list of T cell receptor beta chains from one sample in a study of beta chain features in type 1 diabetes. The data were produced by immunoSEQ multiplex PCR, yet TCRdb's version contains in-frame clones alone and is incomplete. This repertoire shows more than 300,000 clones, 10% to 15% found once; its top ten account for 0.017%. The material sequenced was naive CD4+ T cells from blood. Source of these receptors: a man aged 18 to 29 in good health. CDR3s include the opening cysteine and the closing phenylalanine or tryptophan.

TRBV2 | CASSEQGIAKNIQYF
TRBV7-3 | CASSLQRGGAKNIQYF
TRBV19 | CASRPGTEAPQHF
TRBV6-5 | CASRGSLVDTQYF
TRBV29-1 | CSVKLTDNQPQHF
TRBV6-1 | CASSYLRDEQYF
TRBV4-1 | CASSQVPGLNTEAFF
TRBV4-2 | CASSQGRDRGRGNIQYF
TRBV11-3 | CASSLRGTETGELFF
TRBV5-1 | CASSPPGLAGGAGELFF
TRBV9 | CASSVGGRDQETQYF
TRBV4-3 | CASSRTHEYF
TRBV4-3 | CASSQDSFRSYNSPLHF
TRBV29-1 | CSVGTGMNTEAFF
TRBV7-9 | CASSFPVRGETQYF
TRBV4-3 | CASSHDSWNTEAFF
TRBV28 | CASSFGLGTTYNEQFF
TRBV4-1 | CASSQDPGQGFSYEQYF
TRBV4-3 | CASSQDLLSGGAPYEQYF
TRBV18 | CASSPLQAPYEQYF
TRBV29-1 | CSVEESGTGTEKLFF
TRBV7-2 | CASSPGKGTSYEQYF
TRBV29-1 | CSVGGNRELFF
TRBV9 | CASSLQDRAYEQYF
TRBV5-6 | CASSLVGGDRELYTF
TRBV28 | CASSLWTGGSGNTIYF
TRBV4-1 | CASSPGLAGNTQYF
TRBV19 | CASSIGTSSTDTQYF
TRBV19 | CASSISLEQPQHF
TRBV5-6 | CASRPAGAGNNEQFF
TRBV6-5 | CASSYSILAGVRQYF
TRBV9 | CASSVGGGLWQPQHF
TRBV30 | CAWSVQGAGKLFF
TRBV28 | CASSYASGRASGANVLTF
TRBV6-5 | CASSYQGWTEAFF
TRBV11-2 | CASSTLTSSTGNTQYF
TRBV6-5 | CASTSMRGGTDTQYF
TRBV27 | CASSLLAGVETQYF
TRBV7-3 | CASSLSRGTQYF
TRBV6-1 | CASSYTELNTEAFF
TRBV9 | CAGQGGRGAYEQYF
TRBV7-2 | CASSLDQVEKLFF
TRBV11-2 | CASSHGTGDSGANVLTF
TRBV10-3 | CAISDPGTIRWNTEAFF
TRBV28 | CASSLGKIWVTSGRHEQYF
TRBV30 | CAWSSGSHGYTF